This TCR beta chain was observed in a study of T cell repertoires in cytomegalovirus infection. Study-level findings and limits: Individuals carrying CMV plus the relevant HLA were identified by cumulative frequency of public TCR beta families. CMV-specific TCR beta clonotypes restricted by HLA-C dominated the ex vivo response.

TCRdb re-analysed the reads in MiXCR, keeping a single row per CDR3 protein. Of around 250,000 distinct CDR3 sequences in the sample, about 18% are singletons; the top ten hold more than 45%. With regard to this clonotype: Its antigen is still unknown.

Germline CDR1 MNHEY, CDR2 SMNVEV (reference sequence). V gave up 5 bases and J gave up 2 bases, with 13 bases separating them. The CDR3 totals 14 residues. The rearrangement joins TRBV27 to TRBJ2-7; perhaps TRBD1 as D (6 bases). This clonotype originated in a human donor in good health (CMV status not recorded). Some clones in this sample may be carry-over from other donors' samples. The specimen was CD8+ T cells from PBMCs. Here the CDR3 DNA reads TGTGCCAGCAGTGCGTACAGGGTTACCTACGAGCAGTACTTC. Translating gives CASSAYRVTYEQYF.